A selection of T cell receptor beta chains follows, all from one sample in a study of T cells in tuberculosis. This table comes from immunoSEQ multiplex PCR, and its TCRdb copy is limited to in-frame clones, with some not included. The repertoire consists of roughly 45,000 clones, with less than 95% occurring once and the leading ten covering about 2%. The specimen was PBMCs. These TCRs come from a donor aged 5-35 years with latent tuberculosis or without tuberculosis infection. Some clones in this sample may be carry-over from other donors' samples. CDR3s include the opening cysteine and the closing phenylalanine or tryptophan. The D gene is left open where the match is weak. A row's size may be missing; if present it is once, few, many or a size class.

clone_size,v_call,d_call,j_call,cdr3_nt,cdr3_aa
NA,TRBV7-9,NA,TRBJ2-2,TGTGCCAGCAGCCGAAAACCCCGGCACCCAGGTTTCACCGGGGAGCTGTTTTTT,CASSRKPRHPGFTGELFF
few,TRBV19,TRBD1,TRBJ1-1,TGTGCCAGTAGTCTTCAGACAGGGTGGATCACTGAAGCTTTCTTT,CASSLQTGWITEAFF
NA,TRBV6-5,TRBD1,TRBJ1-1,TGTGCCACGCTCAGGCACCGGGACAGCGAAGCTTTCTTT,CATLRHRDSEAFF
NA,TRBV10-1,TRBD1,TRBJ2-5,TGCGCCAGCAGCCCCCGGACAGGGGGCGCGGAGACCCAGTACTTC,CASSPRTGGAETQYF
NA,TRBV7-2,NA,TRBJ2-7,TGTGCCAGCAGCTTAGAGGGGGACCGTTACTACGAGCAGTACTTC,CASSLEGDRYYEQYF
NA,TRBV10-3,NA,TRBJ2-5,TGTGCCATCAGGGGGTCTTCGGGAGTGGAGACCCAGTACTTC,CAIRGSSGVETQYF
once,TRBV5-1,TRBD2,TRBJ2-2,TGCGCCAGCAGCCCCATGGGCGGGAGTGGCACCGGGGAGCTGTTTTTT,CASSPMGGSGTGELFF
once,TRBV5-6,TRBD2,TRBJ2-2,TGTGCCAGCAGCTTGGAACTAGCGGGATACACCGGGGAGCTGTTTTTT,CASSLELAGYTGELFF
NA,TRBV15,NA,TRBJ1-1,TGTGCCACCAGCAGAGCGGGTAGCACTGAAGCTTTCTTT,CATSRAGSTEAFF
once,TRBV18,NA,TRBJ2-7,TGTGCCAGCTCTACATACGAGCAGTACTTC,CASSTYEQYF
NA,TRBV4-3,NA,TRBJ2-3,TGCGCCAGCAGCCAAGACCGGTTCACAGATACGCAGTATTTT,CASSQDRFTDTQYF
NA,TRBV5-4,TRBD2,TRBJ2-2,TGTGCCAGCAGCTCGGGACTAGCGGGGAGCACCGGGGAGCTGTTTTTT,CASSSGLAGSTGELFF
NA,TRBV12-5,TRBD1,TRBJ2-5,TGTGCTAGTGGTTCCGGACAGGGGCTAGGGACCCAGTACTTC,CASGSGQGLGTQYF
NA,TRBV18,NA,TRBJ1-2,TGTGCCAGCTCACCATTCGCACCAGGGGAAGCTAACTATGGCTACACCTTC,CASSPFAPGEANYGYTF
NA,TRBV4-2,NA,TRBJ2-1,TGTGCCAGCAGCCAAGTTCCAGCGTTGGATGAGCAGTTCTTC,CASSQVPALDEQFF
NA,TRBV2,TRBD2,TRBJ2-7,TGTGCCAGCAGTGAGGCTAGCGGGAGCTCGAACGAGCAGTACTTC,CASSEASGSSNEQYF
NA,TRBV4-3,TRBD2,TRBJ2-3,TGCGCCAGCAGCCAGTTTGGTGGGAGGGCGAACACAGATACGCAGTATTTT,CASSQFGGRANTDTQYF
NA,TRBV6-4,TRBD1,TRBJ2-1,TGTGCCAGCAGTGACAAGGGGACAGGGGGCAATGAGCAGTTCTTC,CASSDKGTGGNEQFF
NA,TRBV7-2,TRBD1,TRBJ2-5,TGTGCCAGCAGCTTGGACAGGGGGGAAGAGACCCAGTACTTC,CASSLDRGEETQYF